This T cell receptor (beta chain) was profiled in a study of T-cell reconstitution after alpha-beta-depleted transplantation in children. A library of TCRbeta sequences, prepared with unique molecular identifiers, was generated. TCRdb reanalysed the PCR reads using MiXCR and keeps one entry per CDR3 protein. The sample holds approximately 510,000 distinct CDR3 sequences, approximately 20% seen once. This clonotype showed up just a few times. Sample: PBMCs from the stem cell graft donor, taken from the stem cell graft. This TCR derives from a human donor who donated a stem cell graft to a child with acute lymphoblastic leukemia.

The CDR3 region has the DNA TGTGCCACCAGTGATTGGACTAGCGGGAGGCAACTGAACACCGGGGAGCTGTTTTTT. Its translation: CATSDWTSGRQLNTGELFF. This chain joins TRBV24-1 and TRBJ2-2; 14 bases are shared with TRBD2. The CDR3 length is 19 residues. With 2 bases clipped from V and 1 base from J, the junction kept 5 bases outside the gene matches. Germline V gene lookup returns CDR1 KGHDR and CDR2 SFDVKD.